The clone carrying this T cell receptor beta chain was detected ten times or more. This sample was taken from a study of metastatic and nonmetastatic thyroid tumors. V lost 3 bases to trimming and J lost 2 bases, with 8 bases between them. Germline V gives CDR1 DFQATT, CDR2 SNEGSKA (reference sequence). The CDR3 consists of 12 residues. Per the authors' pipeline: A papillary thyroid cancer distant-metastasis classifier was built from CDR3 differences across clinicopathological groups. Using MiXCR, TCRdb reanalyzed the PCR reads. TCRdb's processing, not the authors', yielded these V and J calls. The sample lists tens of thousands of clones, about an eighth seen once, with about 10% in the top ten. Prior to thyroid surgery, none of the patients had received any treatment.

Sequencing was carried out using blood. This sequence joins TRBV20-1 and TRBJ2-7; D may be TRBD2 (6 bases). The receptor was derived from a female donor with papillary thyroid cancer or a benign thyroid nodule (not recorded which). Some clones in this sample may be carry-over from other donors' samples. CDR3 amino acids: CSASGSPYEQYF. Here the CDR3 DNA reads TGCAGTGCTAGCGGGAGCCCCTACGAGCAGTACTTC.